These 10 T cell receptor beta chains came from one sample sequenced in a study of PD-1 blockade in mismatch repair-deficient tumors. TCRdb's table, derived via immunoSEQ multiplex PCR, lists solely in-frame clones and lacks some. The data hold some 130,000 clones, with around nine tenths observed a single time. The sequencing here drew on peripheral blood, taken approximately 69 weeks after starting pembrolizumab. Receptors originate from an adult with mismatch repair-deficient cancer.

A single count supports this clone. The V call is TRBV5-4, the J call TRBJ1-5; possibly TRBD1 for D (6 bases). The CDR3 loop spans 14 amino acids. The ends were cut back, 2 bases at V and 2 bases at J, with 8 bases in the middle. From germline, CDR1 is SGHNT and CDR2 YYREEE (reference sequence). CDR3 protein: CASSLQGGNQPQHF. The CDR3 DNA reads TGTGCCAGCAGCTTACAGGGAGGCAATCAGCCCCAGCATTTT.

The chain recombines TRBV19 with TRBJ1-5; 9 nucleotides agree with TRBD1. The CDR3 is 17 amino acids. Germline values: CDR1 LNHDA, CDR2 SQIVND (reference sequence). J was trimmed by 4 bases and V by 4 bases; bases with no gene match: 11. This CDR3 is CASSTFIYRGPNQPQHF. CDR3 bases: TGTGCCAGTAGTACATTCATTTACAGGGGGCCGAATCAGCCCCAGCATTTT.

The J gene is TRBJ2-3, the V gene TRBV2; TRBD2 aligns across 7 bases. Trimming removed 1 base from V and 1 base from J; junction bases left unmatched: 5. The CDR3 consists of 16 residues. CDR1 is SNHLY and CDR2 is FYNNEI in the germline V gene. CDR3 amino acids: CASSEVKLAGTDTQYF. As DNA, the CDR3 is TGTGCCAGCAGTGAAGTCAAGCTAGCGGGCACAGATACGCAGTATTTT.

This CDR3 is CASSARDSGNTIYF. The CDR3 DNA reads TGTGCCAGCAGTGCAAGAGACTCTGGAAACACCATATATTTT. J is TRBJ1-3 and V is TRBV6-1; D gene uncertain. CDR3 size: 14 residues. CDR1 and CDR2 from the germline V gene are MNHNS and SASEGT. Trimming removed 4 bases at V and 0 bases at J, with 7 bases between.

This chain connects TRBV28 to TRBJ1-3, with a tentative D call TRBD1 (5 bases). CDR1 MDHEN and CDR2 SYDVKM come from the germline V gene. V shed 3 bases and J shed 0 bases, with 9 bases lying between them. The CDR3 is made up of 15 amino acids. CDR3 loop: CASSLDTVSGNTIYF. CDR3 bases: TGTGCCAGCAGTTTGGACACCGTCTCTGGAAACACCATATATTTT.

This chain connects TRBV27 to TRBJ2-7; possible D gene TRBD2, 5 bases. V dropped 4 bases and J dropped 1 base, with 14 bases sitting between them. The CDR3 contains 15 residues. The germline V gene encodes CDR1 MNHEY and CDR2 SMNVEV (reference sequence). The CDR3 sequence is CASSSLPSGSYEQYF. The CDR3 nucleotides are TGTGCCAGCAGTTCCTTGCCAAGCGGTTCCTACGAGCAGTACTTC.

This chain links TRBV5-1 with TRBJ1-4; a weak D match, TRBD1 (6 bases). The CDR3 length is 15 residues. Per germline, CDR1 SGHRS and CDR2 YFSETQ. Trimming pared 5 bases from V and 3 bases from J, leaving 14 bases between. The CDR3 DNA reads as TGCGCCAGCAGGTCAGGGGCAGGGGCTAATGAAAAACTGTTTTTT. As protein: CASRSGAGANEKLFF. The full variable domain, completed using reference TRBV5-1 and TRBJ1-4, is KAGVTQTPRYLIKTRGQQVTLSCSPISGHRSVSWYQQTPGQGLQFLFEYFSETQRNKGNFPGRFSGRQFSNSRSEMNVSTLELGDSALYLCASRSGAGANEKLFFGSGTQLSVL.

This clone was counted a single time. The chain combines TRBV7-9 with TRBJ2-2; TRBD2 aligns across 11 bases. Germline V lookup: CDR1 SEHNR, CDR2 FQNEAQ (reference sequence). The CDR3 sequence is 16 residues long. V shed 1 base and J 3 bases; nucleotides not matched to a gene: 1. This chain's CDR3 is CASSLGLAGYTGELFF. The CDR3, as DNA: TGTGCCAGCAGCTTAGGACTAGCGGGATACACCGGGGAGCTGTTTTTT.

V gene TRBV29-1 combines with J gene TRBJ1-3, with 7 bases aligning to TRBD1. CDR3 length: 15 amino acids. The junction had 9 bases not matched to a gene; V was cut back by 7 bases and J by 0 bases. From germline, CDR1 is SQVTM and CDR2 ANQGSEA. The CDR3 here is CSGVEGGNSGNTIYF. CDR3 bases: TGCAGCGGGGTGGAAGGGGGCAACTCTGGAAACACCATATATTTT.

This chain links TRBV7-8 with TRBJ2-3; 9 nucleotides agree with TRBD2. There are 16 residues in the CDR3. CDR1 and CDR2 (germline): SGHVS, FQNEAQ. V lost 0 bases to trimming and J lost 3 bases; unmatched junction nucleotides: 4. CDR3 loop: CASSLASGRITDTQYF. Here the CDR3 DNA reads TGTGCCAGCAGCTTAGCGAGCGGGAGGATAACAGATACGCAGTATTTT.